A single sample gave rise to the 17 T cell receptor beta chains below, sequenced in a study of T cells in Graves' hyperthyroidism and ophthalmopathy. Amplification of TCR beta CDR3 regions was performed using RNA transcripts as template. First-round RT-PCR with HTBI primers amplified the TCR CDR3 region. From the multiplex PCR reads, TCRdb called clonotypes with MiXCR, one entry per CDR3 protein. The data show approximately 430,000 distinct CDR3 sequences, about a sixth seen once. Source material: blood. All receptors derive from a woman aged 18-29 years with Graves' hyperthyroidism.

There are many counts of this clonotype. This chain links TRBV5-1 with TRBJ2-2; D remains ambiguous. There are 14 residues in the CDR3. V lost 3 bases to trimming and J lost 7 bases, with 13 bases between them. Looked up from germline, CDR1 is SGHRS and CDR2 is YFSETQ. The CDR3 nucleotides are TGCGCCAGCAGCTACGCCGGAGCTAACGGGGAGCTGTTTTTT. Encoded protein: CASSYAGANGELFF. Complete variable domain (other parts from reference TRBV5-1 and TRBJ2-2): KAGVTQTPRYLIKTRGQQVTLSCSPISGHRSVSWYQQTPGQGLQFLFEYFSETQRNKGNFPGRFSGRQFSNSRSEMNVSTLELGDSALYLCASSYAGANGELFFGEGSRLTVL.

The chain is built from TRBV11-2 and TRBJ2-3; D ambiguous. The CDR3 has 14 amino acids. Trimming took off 5 bases at V and 1 base at J, with 10 bases between the two ends. Per germline, CDR1 SGHAT and CDR2 FQNNGV. The CDR3 DNA is TGTGCCAGCAGCAAACCAGGTGGCACAGATACGCAGTATTTT. This encodes CASSKPGGTDTQYF.

This clonotype has a count of ten or more. The chain couples TRBV10-3 to TRBJ2-5, with 7 bases matching TRBD1. The CDR3 is made up of 16 amino acids. V shed 0 bases and J 4 bases; nucleotides not matched to a gene: 8. Germline lookup yields CDR1 ENHRY and CDR2 SYGVKD. The CDR3 sequence is CAISESGQKGPETQYF. CDR3 DNA: TGTGCCATCAGTGAGTCGGGACAGAAGGGGCCAGAGACCCAGTACTTC.

This clonotype was seen ten or more times. The chain recombines TRBV11-2 with TRBJ2-5, with TRBD1 matching 11 bases. CDR1 and CDR2 (germline): SGHAT, FQNNGV. J lost 9 bases, V lost 2 bases, and 8 bases had no gene match. The CDR3 runs 15 residues. This chain's CDR3 is CASSLTGTGGQAQYF. CDR3 DNA: TGTGCCAGCAGCTTAACCGGGACAGGGGGGCAGGCCCAGTACTTC.

This clonotype was detected many times. The gene calls are TRBV5-1 and TRBJ2-3; no definite D call. In germline, CDR1 is SGHRS, CDR2 YFSETQ. The CDR3 contains 13 residues. Trimming took 7 bases from V and 1 from J, leaving 10 bases between them. The CDR3 DNA reads TGCGCCAGCGAGGATGGTGGCACAGATACGCAGTATTTT. It yields the protein CASEDGGTDTQYF.

This clonotype was detected many times. The V gene is TRBV12-3 or TRBV12-4, the J gene TRBJ2-3, with unresolved D. The CDR3 covers 14 residues. Trimming left V 2 bases short and J 1 base short, with 7 bases between. The CDR3 coding sequence is TGTGCCAGCAGTTTAAGGGCTGGCACAGATACGCAGTATTTT. Protein: CASSLRAGTDTQYF.

V gene TRBV19 combines with J gene TRBJ1-5, with D hard to call. V was pared by 6 bases and J by 8 bases, with 14 bases between. CDR1 is LNHDA, CDR2 SQIVND, per germline (reference sequence). This CDR3 is built from 13 residues. Here the CDR3 DNA reads TGTGCCAGTAGGGATTCTTCCGTTGAGCCCCAGCATTTT. Translated: CASRDSSVEPQHF.

This clonotype was seen many times. The V call is TRBV6-5, the J call TRBJ2-3; TRBD2 aligns across 10 bases. In germline, CDR1 is MNHEY, CDR2 SVGAGI. CDR3 size: 18 residues. Trimming took 1 base from V and 3 from J; bases not matched to a gene: 10. The CDR3 coding sequence is TGTGCCAGCAGTTACTTGAGTCAGCTAGCGGGAGTGACAGATACGCAGTATTTT. It codes for CASSYLSQLAGVTDTQYF.

This chain uses TRBV6-2 or TRBV6-3 with TRBJ1-2; 8 bases align to TRBD1. The J segment lost 8 bases and the V segment lost 0 bases, leaving 5 bases of the junction unmatched. This CDR3 has 14 amino acids. Germline CDR1 and CDR2: MNHEY and SVGEGT. The CDR3 DNA sequence: TGTGCCAGCAGTTACTCGAGGACAGGGTACGGCTACACCTTC. Protein product: CASSYSRTGYGYTF.

This clonotype was recorded many times. The chain uses TRBV20-1 and TRBJ1-2; TRBD1 matches at 12 bases. The CDR3 is 14 amino acids. V gave up 6 bases and J gave up 4 bases; unmatched junction bases: 6. Germline-derived CDR1 and CDR2 are DFQATT and SNEGSKA (reference sequence). In DNA form, the CDR3 reads TGCAGTGCGCGGGGGACAGGGGGCAGCTATGGCTACACCTTC. This sequence encodes CSARGTGGSYGYTF.

V and J are TRBV20-1 and TRBJ1-2; 7 positions match TRBD1. Germline V lookup: CDR1 DFQATT, CDR2 SNEGSKA (reference sequence). The ends lost 5 bases at V and 8 bases at J; junction bases unmatched: 14. The CDR3 length is 14 residues. The CDR3 coding sequence is TGCAGTGCTGGACCCCGACAGGGAGGGGGGGGCTACACCTTC. This encodes CSAGPRQGGGGYTF.

With regard to this clonotype: Its ends do not fully match the called genes, so a read error is possible. The CDR3 DNA is TGCGCCAGCAGCCGGGGGGAGCGGGAGCGGTATTTT. Translation gives CASSRGERERYF. The chain links TRBV4-1 to TRBJ2-2; the match to TRBD2 covers 8 bases. The CDR3 sequence is 12 residues long. Germline CDR1 reads MGHRA; CDR2 reads YSYEKL.

At least ten counts were recorded for this clonotype. V usage is TRBV2 and J usage is TRBJ1-2; D unclear. The germline V gene encodes CDR1 SNHLY and CDR2 FYNNEI. The CDR3 totals 15 residues. V lost 0 bases and J lost 0, with 8 bases in between. CDR3 protein: CASSEAPGANYGYTF. The DNA of the CDR3 is TGTGCCAGCAGTGAAGCGCCGGGAGCTAACTATGGCTACACCTTC.

This clonotype occurred many times. The gene calls are TRBV11-2 and TRBJ1-4; D gene uncertain. V lost 1 base and J 11 bases, leaving 11 bases between the germline ends. Per germline, CDR1 SGHAT and CDR2 FQNNGV. This CDR3 has 13 residues. The CDR3 DNA reads TGTGCCAGCAGCTTAGGAGGCGGCGGCAAACTGTTTTTT. It specifies CASSLGGGGKLFF.

Only a few counts were recorded for this clonotype. A much larger clone differs by one base, so this may be a read error. The gene calls are TRBV30 and TRBJ2-4; D unresolved. This CDR3 contains 14 residues. Germline loops: CDR1 GTSNPN, CDR2 SVGIG (reference sequence). CDR3 loop: CAWSRWGAKTIQYF. CDR3 DNA: TGTGCCTGGAGTAGATGGGGTGCCAAAACCATTCAGTACTTC.

This clonotype was seen repeatedly, ten times or more. The chain uses TRBV11-3 and TRBJ2-7; D call uncertain. V shed 5 bases and J shed 6 bases, with 14 bases lying between them. CDR1 is SGHNT, CDR2 YENEEA, per germline. The CDR3 loop spans 13 amino acids. The CDR3 here is CASSPDTSLEQYF. CDR3 DNA sequence: TGTGCCAGCAGCCCAGACACGTCCCTCGAGCAGTACTTC.

Ten or more counts support this clonotype. The chain recombines TRBV4-1 with TRBJ1-1; D gene uncertain. The CDR3 has 14 residues. The germline gives CDR1 MGHRA, CDR2 YSYEKL. V lost 6 bases, J lost 0 bases, and 11 bases lay in between. The CDR3: CASRPAVMNTEAFF. The CDR3 bases are TGCGCCAGCAGGCCCGCGGTCATGAACACTGAAGCTTTCTTT.